The rows below give T cell receptor beta chains drawn from one sample of a study of post-analysis software for immune sequencing data. MiXCR, run by TCRdb on the PCR reads, gives a single entry per CDR3 protein. The table includes 750,000 to 950,000 distinct CDR3 sequences, under 70% detected once. The sample was blood. The receptor source for this set is a girl between 10 and 17 years old with multiple sclerosis. The CDR3 runs from the conserved cysteine through the conserved F or W. The D gene is left open where the match is weak. For some rows the clone size is stated as once, few or many, or as a class when expanded; others skip it.

TGTGCCAGCACCCAAGGCGAGCGCGAGCAGTACTTC	CASTQGEREQYF	.	few	TRBJ2-7	TRBV7-9
TGTGCCAGCAGCCAGGTATCTGGGACCGAAGCTTTCTTT	CASSQVSGTEAFF	.	.	TRBJ1-1	TRBV3-1
TGTGCCAGCACCGGACAGGGGAATCAGCCCCAGCATTTT	CASTGQGNQPQHF	TRBD1	.	TRBJ1-5	TRBV7-9
TGCGCCAGCAGCACGGACAAGATCCAAGAGACCCAGTACTTC	CASSTDKIQETQYF	.	.	TRBJ2-5	TRBV5-1
TGTGCCAGCAGTCCCCGACAGGGCCCTTCAGACGAGCAGTACTTC	CASSPRQGPSDEQYF	TRBD1	.	TRBJ2-7	TRBV12-3/TRBV12-4
TGTGCCAGCAGTCCGAGCCTACTACGTGGCTACACCTTC	CASSPSLLRGYTF	.	.	TRBJ1-2	TRBV12-3/TRBV12-4
TGCAGCACCCCGGCGTGGGGAGAGCAGGGTCAGGGCTACACCTTC	CSTPAWGEQGQGYTF	.	.	TRBJ1-2	TRBV29-1
TGTGCCAGCAGCTTACGGAGCCTCTATGGCTACACCTTC	CASSLRSLYGYTF	.	.	TRBJ1-2	TRBV7-9
TGCAGTGCGCTGGGCGGATGGCAGGGGGTTCAAGAGACCCAGTACTTC	CSALGGWQGVQETQYF	TRBD1	once	TRBJ2-5	TRBV20-1
TGCGCCAGCAGCTTGGCAGGCAGGGGAGACGAGCAGTACTTC	CASSLAGRGDEQYF	.	once	TRBJ2-7	TRBV5-1
TGCAGCGTGGGACTAGCGGGGGGCCTCTGCTACGAGCAGTACTTC	CSVGLAGGLCYEQYF	TRBD2	.	TRBJ2-7	TRBV29-1
TGCAGTGCCCAGGACAGGTTGTCTAACTATGGCTACACCTTC	CSAQDRLSNYGYTF	TRBD1	.	TRBJ1-2	TRBV20-1
TGTGCTAGTGGTTGGGGACTAGGTGCATCCTACGAGCAGTACTTC	CASGWGLGASYEQYF	TRBD2	.	TRBJ2-7	TRBV12-5
TGCAGCGTTGAAAACACGGGCGGGGAGCTGTTTTTT	CSVENTGGELFF	.	.	TRBJ2-2	TRBV29-1
TGTGCCAGCAGCGTAACCCCAGATACGCAGTATTTT	CASSVTPDTQYF	.	.	TRBJ2-3	TRBV9
TGCAGTGAACTGGTTCAAGAGACCCAGTACTTC	CSELVQETQYF	.	once	TRBJ2-5	TRBV20-1
TGCAGCGTTGAAGATGGGACTAGCGAGTCCTACGAGCAGTACTTC	CSVEDGTSESYEQYF	TRBD2	.	TRBJ2-7	TRBV29-1
TGCAGTGCTAGAGAACTCTTGACAGATACGCAGTATTTT	CSARELLTDTQYF	.	.	TRBJ2-3	TRBV20-1
TGCAGTGCTAGAGAGGCGACTAGCGGGGACTATTACGAGCAGTACTTC	CSAREATSGDYYEQYF	TRBD2	.	TRBJ2-7	TRBV20-1
TGCAGTGCCATGACGTGGCGTCTCAATCAGCCCCAGCATTTT	CSAMTWRLNQPQHF	.	.	TRBJ1-5	TRBV20-1
TGCGCCAGCAGCTTGGGGGCCGGGACAGGCTTCACAGATACGCAGTATTTT	CASSLGAGTGFTDTQYF	TRBD1	few	TRBJ2-3	TRBV5-1
TGTGCCAGCAGCCCCCTAAGGGGGACCCAAGAGACCCAGTACTTC	CASSPLRGTQETQYF	.	few	TRBJ2-5	TRBV7-2
TGTGCCAGCAGCTTCACCCCCGTCAGGTCTCTTGGCGGGAGGAACGAGCAGTACTTC	CASSFTPVRSLGGRNEQYF	TRBD2	.	TRBJ2-7	TRBV7-2
TGTGCCATCAGTGAGTCGAGACTAGCGGGAGGGCCAGACCAGTTCTTC	CAISESRLAGGPDQFF	TRBD2	few	TRBJ2-1	TRBV10-3
TGCGCCAGCAGCTTAGTACTAGCGGGCTACACAGATACGCAGTATTTT	CASSLVLAGYTDTQYF	TRBD2	.	TRBJ2-3	TRBV5-1